This TCR beta chain is from a study of shared clonotypes between healthy human individuals. Trimming took off 2 bases at V and 3 bases at J, with 13 bases between the two ends. This CDR3 has 15 amino acids. Germline CDR1 is SGHRS and CDR2 is YFSETQ. The assay was immunoSEQ multiplex PCR, and TCRdb's table has in-frame clones only and misses some. The sample has under 1,100,000 clones; under 80% are singletons. The source is a man younger than 35 in good health. Sequencing was carried out using memory CD4+ T cells sorted from blood. The sample's subset: CD45RA-negative fraction. V gene TRBV5-1 combines with J gene TRBJ2-3; a weak D match, TRBD2 (7 bases). The CDR3 DNA reads as TGCGCCAGCAGCTTATTCAGCGGGACAACAGATACGCAGTATTTT. Translated: CASSLFSGTTDTQYF.